The rows below give T cell receptor beta chains drawn from one sample of a study of early T cells in non-severe SARS-CoV-2 infection. TCRdb passed the 5' RACE reads through MiXCR, listing each CDR3 protein once. The data show fewer than 85,000 distinct CDR3 sequences, with about 16% seen just once and approximately 2.9% held by the top ten. The specimen was whole blood. Source of these receptors: an adult who was a healthcare worker with PCR-confirmed SARS-CoV-2 infection or an uninfected control (not recorded which). The CDR3 runs from the conserved cysteine through the conserved F or W. A D gene is named only where the DNA matches it firmly. A clone size is listed for some rows: how often the clone was seen (once, few, many), or a class if it is expanded.

CDR3 protein: CASSLEHPGETQYF; CDR3 DNA: TGTGCCAGCAGCTTAGAACATCCTGGGGAGACCCAGTACTTC; J gene: TRBJ2-5; V gene: TRBV7-2; clone size: -; D gene: -
CDR3 protein: CSARVRVTGELFF; CDR3 DNA: TGCAGTGCTAGAGTGCGGGTCACCGGGGAGCTGTTTTTT; J gene: TRBJ2-2; V gene: TRBV20-1; clone size: few; D gene: -
CDR3 protein: CSASPSSPGNEQFF; CDR3 DNA: TGCAGTGCTAGTCCCTCGTCCCCGGGAAATGAGCAGTTCTTC; J gene: TRBJ2-1; V gene: TRBV20-1; clone size: -; D gene: -
CDR3 protein: CASGVGSTDTQYF; CDR3 DNA: TGCGCCAGCGGAGTGGGGAGCACAGATACGCAGTATTTT; J gene: TRBJ2-3; V gene: TRBV10-1; clone size: few; D gene: -
CDR3 protein: CASSQDLTIRYEQYF; CDR3 DNA: TGTGCCAGCAGCCAAGATCTGACCATTAGGTACGAGCAGTACTTC; J gene: TRBJ2-7; V gene: TRBV3-1; clone size: many; D gene: -
CDR3 protein: CASSPWSGSGDTQYF; CDR3 DNA: TGTGCCAGCAGCCCCTGGAGCGGGAGCGGGGATACGCAGTATTTT; J gene: TRBJ2-3; V gene: TRBV11-2; clone size: once; D gene: TRBD2
CDR3 protein: CASSPNQGPANYGYTF; CDR3 DNA: TGTGCCAGCAGCCCAAATCAGGGGCCAGCTAACTATGGCTACACCTTC; J gene: TRBJ1-2; V gene: TRBV7-9; clone size: medium-sized; D gene: -
CDR3 protein: CASSQDLERGSLTNTEAFF; CDR3 DNA: TGTGCCAGCAGCCAAGATCTGGAAAGGGGGAGTCTCACGAACACTGAAGCTTTCTTT; J gene: TRBJ1-1; V gene: TRBV3-1; clone size: few; D gene: -
CDR3 protein: CASSQDSFRTETQYF; CDR3 DNA: TGCGCCAGCAGCCAAGATTCCTTTCGAACGGAGACCCAGTACTTC; J gene: TRBJ2-5; V gene: TRBV4-1; clone size: few; D gene: -
CDR3 protein: CASSLDAEETQYF; CDR3 DNA: TGTGCCAGCAGTCTCGATGCGGAAGAGACCCAGTACTTC; J gene: TRBJ2-5; V gene: TRBV28; clone size: few; D gene: -
CDR3 protein: CASSYPTGGGTEAFF; CDR3 DNA: TGTGCCAGCAGTTACCCGACAGGGGGAGGCACTGAAGCTTTCTTT; J gene: TRBJ1-1; V gene: TRBV6-2/TRBV6-3; clone size: -; D gene: TRBD1
CDR3 protein: CASSPPGLAEQFF; CDR3 DNA: TGTGCCAGCAGCCCCCCTGGGCTGGCTGAGCAGTTCTTC; J gene: TRBJ2-1; V gene: TRBV3-1; clone size: few; D gene: -
CDR3 protein: CASSHLWEDEQFF; CDR3 DNA: TGTGCCAGCAGCCATTTGTGGGAGGATGAGCAGTTCTTC; J gene: TRBJ2-1; V gene: TRBV3-1; clone size: -; D gene: -
CDR3 protein: CASSFSGSYNEQFF; CDR3 DNA: TGTGCCAGCAGCTTCTCCGGCAGCTACAATGAGCAGTTCTTC; J gene: TRBJ2-1; V gene: TRBV7-9; clone size: -; D gene: -
CDR3 protein: CASSPTDGYSYEQYF; CDR3 DNA: TGTGCCAGCAGCCCGACGGACGGGTACTCCTACGAGCAGTACTTC; J gene: TRBJ2-7; V gene: TRBV7-8; clone size: few; D gene: -
CDR3 protein: CASSESKGVTGNEQFF; CDR3 DNA: TGCGCCAGCAGTGAGTCAAAAGGGGTCACGGGTAATGAGCAGTTCTTC; J gene: TRBJ2-1; V gene: TRBV10-2; clone size: -; D gene: -
CDR3 protein: CATSRGVRYEQYF; CDR3 DNA: TGTGCCACCAGCAGAGGGGTCCGCTACGAGCAGTACTTC; J gene: TRBJ2-7; V gene: TRBV15; clone size: few; D gene: -
CDR3 protein: CASSPISGGADEQFF; CDR3 DNA: TGTGCCAGCAGCCCCATTAGCGGGGGGGCCGATGAGCAGTTCTTC; J gene: TRBJ2-1; V gene: TRBV11-2; clone size: -; D gene: TRBD2
CDR3 protein: CASRTGTGAYQPQHF; CDR3 DNA: TGTGCCAGCAGGACCGGGACAGGGGCGTATCAGCCCCAGCATTTT; J gene: TRBJ1-5; V gene: TRBV12-3/TRBV12-4; clone size: few; D gene: TRBD1
CDR3 protein: CASSPRTSPGTEAFF; CDR3 DNA: TGTGCCAGCAGCCCCCGTACCAGTCCTGGCACTGAAGCTTTCTTT; J gene: TRBJ1-1; V gene: TRBV5-4; clone size: -; D gene: -
CDR3 protein: CASSFLPDFQETQYF; CDR3 DNA: TGTGCCAGCAGTTTTTTGCCTGACTTCCAAGAGACCCAGTACTTC; J gene: TRBJ2-5; V gene: TRBV2; clone size: few; D gene: -
CDR3 protein: CASMESGLNEQFF; CDR3 DNA: TGTGCCAGTATGGAGAGCGGCCTCAATGAGCAGTTCTTC; J gene: TRBJ2-1; V gene: TRBV19; clone size: -; D gene: -
CDR3 protein: CASSRATTDTQYF; CDR3 DNA: TGTGCCAGCAGTAGGGCAACCACAGATACGCAGTATTTT; J gene: TRBJ2-3; V gene: TRBV7-3; clone size: few; D gene: -
CDR3 protein: CASAPSGSLANEQFF; CDR3 DNA: TGTGCCAGCGCGCCCTCGGGCTCGTTGGCCAATGAGCAGTTCTTC; J gene: TRBJ2-1; V gene: TRBV6-5; clone size: -; D gene: -
CDR3 protein: CASSLRQGGTDTQYF; CDR3 DNA: TGTGCCAGCAGCTTACGGCAGGGAGGCACAGATACGCAGTATTTT; J gene: TRBJ2-3; V gene: TRBV11-3; clone size: few; D gene: -
CDR3 protein: CASSRDGGFAKNIQYF; CDR3 DNA: TGTGCCAGCAGTCGAGATGGGGGGTTCGCCAAAAACATTCAGTACTTC; J gene: TRBJ2-4; V gene: TRBV4-2; clone size: many; D gene: -
CDR3 protein: CASSRPGSIHNEQFF; CDR3 DNA: TGTGCCAGCAGCCGCCCGGGATCAATCCACAATGAGCAGTTCTTC; J gene: TRBJ2-1; V gene: TRBV14; clone size: -; D gene: -
CDR3 protein: CASSMIGGRYSGANVLTF; CDR3 DNA: TGTGCCAGCAGCATGATCGGGGGGAGATACTCTGGGGCCAACGTCCTGACTTTC; J gene: TRBJ2-6; V gene: TRBV7-6; clone size: few; D gene: TRBD2
CDR3 protein: CASSVPAGGSGELFF; CDR3 DNA: TGTGCCAGCAGCGTTCCAGCGGGAGGATCCGGGGAGCTGTTTTTT; J gene: TRBJ2-2; V gene: TRBV9; clone size: -; D gene: TRBD2
CDR3 protein: CASGFLTEANYGYTF; CDR3 DNA: TGTGCTAGTGGTTTCCTGACGGAAGCTAACTATGGCTACACCTTC; J gene: TRBJ1-2; V gene: TRBV12-5; clone size: -; D gene: -
CDR3 protein: CASSIPPLADRYNEQFF; CDR3 DNA: TGTGCCAGTAGTATCCCCCCACTAGCGGACCGTTACAATGAGCAGTTCTTC; J gene: TRBJ2-1; V gene: TRBV19; clone size: -; D gene: TRBD2
CDR3 protein: CASSLNPGGDTQYF; CDR3 DNA: TGTGCCAGCAGCCTCAATCCAGGGGGAGATACGCAGTATTTT; J gene: TRBJ2-3; V gene: TRBV12-3/TRBV12-4; clone size: few; D gene: TRBD1
CDR3 protein: CAISRGLAGGTDTQYF; CDR3 DNA: TGTGCCATCAGCCGGGGACTAGCGGGAGGAACAGATACGCAGTATTTT; J gene: TRBJ2-3; V gene: TRBV10-3; clone size: -; D gene: TRBD2
CDR3 protein: CASSSRQGPYEQYF; CDR3 DNA: TGTGCCAGCAGCTCTCGACAGGGTCCCTACGAGCAGTACTTC; J gene: TRBJ2-7; V gene: TRBV11-2; clone size: many; D gene: TRBD1
CDR3 protein: CASGRATSGGSSYNEQFF; CDR3 DNA: TGTGCCAGCGGACGTGCGACTAGCGGGGGGAGCTCCTACAATGAGCAGTTCTTC; J gene: TRBJ2-1; V gene: TRBV6-1; clone size: -; D gene: TRBD2
CDR3 protein: CASSEAWSGGSTDAQYF; CDR3 DNA: TGTGCCAGCAGTGAAGCGTGGAGCGGGGGGAGCACAGATGCGCAGTATTTT; J gene: TRBJ2-3; V gene: TRBV6-1; clone size: -; D gene: TRBD2
CDR3 protein: CASSLRSGSGPGELFF; CDR3 DNA: TGTGCCAGCAGTTTAAGGTCTGGTAGTGGGCCCGGGGAGCTGTTTTTT; J gene: TRBJ2-2; V gene: TRBV12-3/TRBV12-4; clone size: -; D gene: -
CDR3 protein: CASSNSGANVLTF; CDR3 DNA: TGTGCCAGTAGTAACTCTGGGGCCAACGTCCTGACTTTC; J gene: TRBJ2-6; V gene: TRBV19; clone size: few; D gene: -
CDR3 protein: CASSTGGLSGSRNEQFF; CDR3 DNA: TGTGCCAGCAGCACAGGAGGTCTTAGCGGGAGCCGGAATGAGCAGTTCTTC; J gene: TRBJ2-1; V gene: TRBV7-9; clone size: few; D gene: TRBD2
CDR3 protein: CASSPRHLKGETQYF; CDR3 DNA: TGTGCCAGCAGTCCACGTCACCTTAAGGGCGAGACCCAGTACTTC; J gene: TRBJ2-5; V gene: TRBV27; clone size: -; D gene: -
CDR3 protein: CASMGQEGFYGYTF; CDR3 DNA: TGTGCCAGCATGGGACAGGAGGGCTTCTATGGCTACACCTTC; J gene: TRBJ1-2; V gene: TRBV2; clone size: few; D gene: TRBD1
CDR3 protein: CASSSGGQANYGYTF; CDR3 DNA: TGTGCCAGCAGTTCCGGTGGACAGGCTAACTATGGCTACACCTTC; J gene: TRBJ1-2; V gene: TRBV28; clone size: many; D gene: TRBD1
CDR3 protein: CASSQPLTGLAGNTQYF; CDR3 DNA: TGTGCCAGCAGCCAACCCCTAACGGGACTAGCGGGGAATACGCAGTATTTT; J gene: TRBJ2-3; V gene: TRBV3-1; clone size: -; D gene: TRBD2
CDR3 protein: CASSSTRGPTRISTDTQYF; CDR3 DNA: TGTGCCAGCAGCTCCACAAGGGGACCAACGCGCATCAGCACAGATACGCAGTATTTT; J gene: TRBJ2-3; V gene: TRBV11-2; clone size: few; D gene: -
CDR3 protein: CASSLSPPNYGYTF; CDR3 DNA: TGTGCCAGCAGTTTATCCCCGCCTAACTATGGCTACACCTTC; J gene: TRBJ1-2; V gene: TRBV28; clone size: few; D gene: -
CDR3 protein: CSVESPGGPDTQYF; CDR3 DNA: TGCAGCGTTGAGTCCCCCGGGGGACCAGATACGCAGTATTTT; J gene: TRBJ2-3; V gene: TRBV29-1; clone size: -; D gene: -
CDR3 protein: CSVEDWGGGTLSGNQPQHF; CDR3 DNA: TGCAGCGTTGAAGATTGGGGGGGAGGAACTCTTTCGGGCAATCAGCCCCAGCATTTT; J gene: TRBJ1-5; V gene: TRBV29-1; clone size: -; D gene: -
CDR3 protein: CASSSRDRGYDEQYF; CDR3 DNA: TGTGCCAGCAGCTCCCGGGACAGGGGGTACGACGAGCAGTACTTC; J gene: TRBJ2-7; V gene: TRBV13; clone size: few; D gene: TRBD1
CDR3 protein: CASIRFQPQHF; CDR3 DNA: TGTGCCAGCATAAGGTTCCAGCCCCAGCATTTT; J gene: TRBJ1-5; V gene: TRBV6-4; clone size: -; D gene: -
CDR3 protein: CASGGYAYTEAFF; CDR3 DNA: TGTGCCAGTGGCGGGTACGCCTACACTGAAGCTTTCTTT; J gene: TRBJ1-1; V gene: TRBV6-5; clone size: -; D gene: -
CDR3 protein: CASSLSRTGEEKLFF; CDR3 DNA: TGTGCCAGCAGCTTGTCCCGGACAGGGGAAGAAAAACTGTTTTTT; J gene: TRBJ1-4; V gene: TRBV7-9; clone size: few; D gene: TRBD1
CDR3 protein: CSANTGGKETQYF; CDR3 DNA: TGCAGTGCTAACACAGGGGGGAAAGAGACCCAGTACTTC; J gene: TRBJ2-5; V gene: TRBV20-1; clone size: -; D gene: TRBD1
CDR3 protein: CASSGGPNSGANVLTF; CDR3 DNA: TGCGCCAGCAGTGGTGGACCGAACTCTGGGGCCAACGTCCTGACTTTC; J gene: TRBJ2-6; V gene: TRBV5-1; clone size: few; D gene: -
CDR3 protein: CASSPYLGESTDTQYF; CDR3 DNA: TGTGCCAGCAGCCCATACCTAGGGGAGAGCACAGATACGCAGTATTTT; J gene: TRBJ2-3; V gene: TRBV7-8; clone size: few; D gene: -
CDR3 protein: CASSMPGGTGSYEQYF; CDR3 DNA: TGTGCCAGTAGTATGCCAGGAGGGACAGGATCCTACGAGCAGTACTTC; J gene: TRBJ2-7; V gene: TRBV19; clone size: many; D gene: TRBD1
CDR3 protein: CASSVDQTYEQYF; CDR3 DNA: TGTGCCAGCTCAGTGGACCAAACCTACGAGCAGTACTTC; J gene: TRBJ2-7; V gene: TRBV18; clone size: -; D gene: -
CDR3 protein: CASSSTWTSGGANEQFF; CDR3 DNA: TGTGCCAGCAGCTCGACATGGACTAGCGGGGGTGCGAATGAGCAGTTCTTC; J gene: TRBJ2-1; V gene: TRBV11-1; clone size: few; D gene: TRBD2
CDR3 protein: CASSLEGISNQPQHF; CDR3 DNA: TGCGCCAGCAGCTTGGAGGGTATTAGCAATCAGCCCCAGCATTTT; J gene: TRBJ1-5; V gene: TRBV5-1; clone size: -; D gene: -
CDR3 protein: CASSSPGTGSPYEQYF; CDR3 DNA: TGCGCCAGCAGCTCCCCCGGGACAGGAAGTCCCTACGAGCAGTACTTC; J gene: TRBJ2-7; V gene: TRBV5-1; clone size: few; D gene: TRBD1